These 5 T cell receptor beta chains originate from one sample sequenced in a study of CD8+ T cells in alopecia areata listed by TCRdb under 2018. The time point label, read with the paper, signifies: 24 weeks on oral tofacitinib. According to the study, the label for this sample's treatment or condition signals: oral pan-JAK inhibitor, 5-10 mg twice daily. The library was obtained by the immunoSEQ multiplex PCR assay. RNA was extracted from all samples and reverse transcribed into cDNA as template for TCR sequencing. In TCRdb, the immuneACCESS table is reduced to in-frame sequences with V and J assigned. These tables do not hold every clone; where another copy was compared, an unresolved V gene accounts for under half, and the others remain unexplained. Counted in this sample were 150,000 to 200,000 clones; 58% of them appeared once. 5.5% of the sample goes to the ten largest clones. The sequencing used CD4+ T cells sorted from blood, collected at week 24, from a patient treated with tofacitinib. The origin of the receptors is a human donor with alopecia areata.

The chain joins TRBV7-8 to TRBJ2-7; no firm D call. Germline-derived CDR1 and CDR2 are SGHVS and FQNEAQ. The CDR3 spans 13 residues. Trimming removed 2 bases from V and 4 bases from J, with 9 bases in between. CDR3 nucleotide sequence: TGTGCCAGCAGCTTAACGGAAGGGTACGAGCAGTACTTC. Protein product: CASSLTEGYEQYF.

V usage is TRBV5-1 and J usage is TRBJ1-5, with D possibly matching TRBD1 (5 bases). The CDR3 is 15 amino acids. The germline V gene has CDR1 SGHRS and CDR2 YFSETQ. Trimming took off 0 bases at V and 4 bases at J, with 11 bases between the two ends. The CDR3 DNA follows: TGCGCCAGCAGCTTGGTCGGGGGTCGGAATCAGCCCCAGCATTTT. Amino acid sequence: CASSLVGGRNQPQHF.

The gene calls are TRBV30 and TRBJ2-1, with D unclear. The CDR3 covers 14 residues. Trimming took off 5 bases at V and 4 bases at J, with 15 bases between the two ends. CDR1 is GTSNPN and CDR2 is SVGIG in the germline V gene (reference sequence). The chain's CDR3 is CAWGLPGPYNEQFF. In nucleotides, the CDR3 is TGTGCCTGGGGCCTCCCTGGCCCATACAATGAGCAGTTCTTC.

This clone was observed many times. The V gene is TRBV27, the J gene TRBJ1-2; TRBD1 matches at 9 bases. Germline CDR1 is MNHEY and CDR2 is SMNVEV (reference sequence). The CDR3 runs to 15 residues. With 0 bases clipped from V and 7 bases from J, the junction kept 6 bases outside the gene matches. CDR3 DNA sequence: TGTGCCAGCAGTTTATCGAACAGGGGGCTAGGTGGCTACACCTTC. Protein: CASSLSNRGLGGYTF.

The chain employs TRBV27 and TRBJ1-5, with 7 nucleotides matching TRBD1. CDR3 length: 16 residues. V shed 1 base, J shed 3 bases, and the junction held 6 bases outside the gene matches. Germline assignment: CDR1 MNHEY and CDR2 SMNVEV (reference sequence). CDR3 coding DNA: TGTGCCAGCAGTTTATTCCACAGGGGAGACAATCAGCCCCAGCATTTT. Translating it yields CASSLFHRGDNQPQHF.